This T cell receptor beta chain was recorded in a study of OX40 agonist ivuxolimab in advanced cancers. In the case of this clone: Its antigen is unidentified.

General study points: At doses 0.1 to 3.0 mg/kg, CD4+ and CD8+ clones expanded. Expanded clones were, on average, more numerous in CD8+ T cells than in CD4+. It was also the case that some nonresponders had low normalized T-cell clonal expansion.

The V and J ends lost 6 bases and 0 bases respectively, with 9 bases between them. Germline lookup yields CDR1 KGHSH and CDR2 LQKENI. CDR3 length: 14 amino acids. Clones were sequenced by immunoSEQ multiplex PCR, and TCRdb holds only the in-frame ones, with some missing. The sample lists about 44,000 clones; around 80% were seen once. This sequence was found in an adult with an advanced solid tumor such as melanoma, head and neck, liver or kidney cancer. The sequenced sample was CD4+ or CD8+ T cells sorted from blood, obtained in a trial of the OX40 agonist ivuxolimab. This chain links TRBV18 with TRBJ1-5; no reliable D call. Written as DNA, the CDR3 is TGTGCCAGCTCGCTGGGTCATAGCAATCAGCCCCAGCATTTT. Translating it yields CASSLGHSNQPQHF.